The 3 T cell receptor beta chains given below trace back to one sample, sequenced in a study of T cells in Graves' hyperthyroidism and ophthalmopathy. The investigators amplified TCR beta CDR3 regions from RNA transcripts. The HTBI primer set was used in a first-round RT-PCR of the TCR CDR3. MiXCR, applied by TCRdb to the multiplex PCR reads, yields one record per CDR3 protein. The sample consists of about 540,000 distinct CDR3 sequences, around 42% of them appearing once. What was sequenced was peripheral blood or thyroid tissue (not recorded which). The receptors were sampled from a young woman with Graves' hyperthyroidism.

This clonotype is a singleton in its sample. The V and J genes are TRBV4-1 and TRBJ1-1, with 9 bases fitting TRBD1. V lost 2 bases and J lost 1; bases outside the gene matches: 8. Germline values: CDR1 MGHRA, CDR2 YSYEKL. The CDR3 is made up of 17 amino acids. Here the CDR3 DNA reads TGCGCCAGCAGCCAACCAAACAGGGGGCCGAAGAACACTGAAGCTTTCTTT. It yields the protein CASSQPNRGPKNTEAFF.

This clonotype came up many times. The rearrangement joins TRBV7-9 to TRBJ2-5, with 7 nucleotides matching TRBD2. V was clipped by 4 bases and J by 2 bases; unmatched bases: 4. This CDR3 has 14 amino acids. The V gene's germline CDR1 is SEHNR and CDR2 FQNEAQ (reference sequence). CDR3 in DNA: TGTGCCAGCAGCTCCGGGACTATTCAAGAGACCCAGTACTTC. Translated: CASSSGTIQETQYF.

The chain employs TRBV29-1 and TRBJ2-5; D unclear. The length of the CDR3 is 12 residues. V gave up 8 bases and J gave up 4 bases, with 14 bases separating them. The germline CDR1 and CDR2 sequences are SQVTM and ANQGSEA. CDR3 DNA: TGCAGCTCATCCCCGGAGAGAGAGACCCAGTACTTC. Translation gives CSSSPERETQYF.